This T cell receptor beta chain is from a study of blood T cell repertoires in COVID-19. Study-wide context: Samples came from the United States, Italy and Spain, spanning acute and convalescent COVID-19.

Assay used: immunoSEQ multiplex PCR; TCRdb lists only in-frame clones, some missing. This table has roughly 81,000 clones, approximately 82% appearing once. The germline V and J ends were trimmed by 4 bases and 8 bases, with 11 bases remaining between them. The CDR3 sequence is 12 residues long. Germline lookup yields CDR1 ENHRY and CDR2 SYGVKD. The origin of this receptor is a man older than 75 with active or convalescent COVID-19. The chain couples TRBV10-3 to TRBJ1-1, with D hard to call. The sequencing sample was made of peripheral blood. The CDR3 sequence: CAISGSSREAFF. The CDR3 coding sequence is TGTGCCATCAGTGGCTCGAGTCGAGAAGCTTTCTTT.